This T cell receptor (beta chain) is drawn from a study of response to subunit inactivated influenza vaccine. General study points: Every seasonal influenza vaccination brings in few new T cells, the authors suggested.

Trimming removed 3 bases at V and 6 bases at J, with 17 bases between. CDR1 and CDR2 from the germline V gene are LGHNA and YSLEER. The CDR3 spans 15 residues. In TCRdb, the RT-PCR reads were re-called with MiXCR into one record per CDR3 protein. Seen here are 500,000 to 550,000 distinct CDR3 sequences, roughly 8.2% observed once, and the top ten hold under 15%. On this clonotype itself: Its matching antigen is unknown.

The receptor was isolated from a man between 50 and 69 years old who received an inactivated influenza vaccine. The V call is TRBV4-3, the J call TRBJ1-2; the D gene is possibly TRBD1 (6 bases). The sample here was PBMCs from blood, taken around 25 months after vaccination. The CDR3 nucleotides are TGCGCCAGCAGCCAGGAAATTACAGGGTTACATGGCTACACCTTC. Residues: CASSQEITGLHGYTF.